This TCR beta chain was recovered during a study of metastatic and nonmetastatic thyroid tumors. For the study at large: Repertoires were compared across blood and tumor or nodule tissue from malignant and benign thyroid patients.

Among the patients, none had received any treatment before thyroid surgery. The length of the CDR3 is 13 residues. Germline V gene lookup returns CDR1 MDHEN and CDR2 SYDVKM. V was trimmed by 6 bases and J by 7 bases, leaving 16 bases between them. Comment on this clone: Its antigen is not identified.

TCRdb reprocessed the PCR reads via MiXCR. The sample lists tens of thousands of clones, roughly 30% occurring once. Study-wide results and caveats: Within blood and tumor, benign nodules reportedly had significantly lower TCR beta diversity than malignant thyroid tumors did.

The chain carries TRBV28 and TRBJ2-7, with D unclear. The sample was blood. The clonotype originates from a female donor with papillary thyroid cancer or a benign thyroid nodule (not recorded which). Some clones in this sample may be carry-over from other donors' samples. The CDR3 DNA follows: TGTGCCAGCAGCCCCCCGCTCAGCTGGGAGCAGTACTTC. It is translated as CASSPPLSWEQYF.